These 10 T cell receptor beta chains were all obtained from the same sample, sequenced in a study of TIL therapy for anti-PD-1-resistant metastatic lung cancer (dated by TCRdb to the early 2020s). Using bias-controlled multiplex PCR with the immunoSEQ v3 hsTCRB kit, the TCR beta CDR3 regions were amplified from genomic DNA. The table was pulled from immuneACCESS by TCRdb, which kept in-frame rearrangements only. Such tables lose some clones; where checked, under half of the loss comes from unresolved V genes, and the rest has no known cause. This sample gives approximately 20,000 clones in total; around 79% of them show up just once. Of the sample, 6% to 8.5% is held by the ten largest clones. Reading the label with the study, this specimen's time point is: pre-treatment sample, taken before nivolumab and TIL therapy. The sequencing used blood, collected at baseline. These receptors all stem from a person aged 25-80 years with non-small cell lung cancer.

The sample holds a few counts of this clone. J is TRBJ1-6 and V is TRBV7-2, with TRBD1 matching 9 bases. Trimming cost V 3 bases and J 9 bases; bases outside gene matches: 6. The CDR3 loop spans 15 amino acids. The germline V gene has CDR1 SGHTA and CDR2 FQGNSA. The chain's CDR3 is CASSFGQGMISPLHF. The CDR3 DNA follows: TGTGCCAGCAGCTTTGGACAGGGGATGATTTCACCCCTCCACTTT.

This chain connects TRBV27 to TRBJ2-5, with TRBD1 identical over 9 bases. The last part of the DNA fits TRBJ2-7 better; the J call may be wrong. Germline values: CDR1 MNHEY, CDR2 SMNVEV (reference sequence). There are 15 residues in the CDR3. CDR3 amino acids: CASSHRQGGPYEQYF. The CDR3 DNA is TGTGCCAGCAGTCACCGACAGGGGGGTCCCTACGAGCAGTACTTC.

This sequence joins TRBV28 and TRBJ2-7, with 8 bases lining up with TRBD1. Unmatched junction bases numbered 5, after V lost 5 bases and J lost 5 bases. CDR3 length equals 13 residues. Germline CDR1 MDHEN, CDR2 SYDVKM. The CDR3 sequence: CASSADRAHEQYF. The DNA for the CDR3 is TGTGCCAGCAGTGCGGACAGGGCCCACGAGCAGTACTTC.

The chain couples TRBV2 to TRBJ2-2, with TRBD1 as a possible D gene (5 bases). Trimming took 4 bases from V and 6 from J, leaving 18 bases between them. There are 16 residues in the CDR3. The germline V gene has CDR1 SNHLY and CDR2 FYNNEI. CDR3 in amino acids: CASSALRVAVPGELFF. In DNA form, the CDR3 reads TGTGCCAGCAGTGCCCTCAGGGTGGCCGTACCCGGGGAGCTGTTTTTT.

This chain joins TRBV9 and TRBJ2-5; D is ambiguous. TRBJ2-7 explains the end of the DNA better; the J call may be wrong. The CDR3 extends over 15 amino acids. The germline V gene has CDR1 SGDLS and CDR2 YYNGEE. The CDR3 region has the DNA TGTGCCAGCAGCGTAGTTTGGTCCCACCATTACGAGCAGTACTTC. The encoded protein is CASSVVWSHHYEQYF.

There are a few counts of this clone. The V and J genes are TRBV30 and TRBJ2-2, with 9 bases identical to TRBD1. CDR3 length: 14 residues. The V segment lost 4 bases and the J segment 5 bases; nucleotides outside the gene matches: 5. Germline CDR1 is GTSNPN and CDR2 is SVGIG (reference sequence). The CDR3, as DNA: TGTGCCTGGACTTGGACAGGGGTGACCGGGGAGCTGTTTTTT. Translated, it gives CAWTWTGVTGELFF. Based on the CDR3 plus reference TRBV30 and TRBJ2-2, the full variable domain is SQTIHQWPATLVQPVGSPLSLECTVEGTSNPNLYWYRQAAGRGLQLLFYSVGIGQISSEVPQNLSASRPQDRQFILSSKKLLLSDSGFYLCAWTWTGVTGELFFGEGSRLTVL.

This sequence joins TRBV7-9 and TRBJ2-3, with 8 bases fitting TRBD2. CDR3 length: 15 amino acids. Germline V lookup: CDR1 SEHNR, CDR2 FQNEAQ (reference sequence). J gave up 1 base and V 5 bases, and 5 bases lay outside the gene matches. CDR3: CASSPAGGGTDTQYF. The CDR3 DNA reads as TGTGCCAGCAGCCCGGCGGGGGGAGGCACAGATACGCAGTATTTT.

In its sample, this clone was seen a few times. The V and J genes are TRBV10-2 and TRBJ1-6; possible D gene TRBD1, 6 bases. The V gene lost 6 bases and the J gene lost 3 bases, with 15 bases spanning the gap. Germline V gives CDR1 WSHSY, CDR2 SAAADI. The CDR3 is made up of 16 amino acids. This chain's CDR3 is CASSRTDSFYNSPLHF. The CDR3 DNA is TGCGCCAGCAGCCGAACGGACAGTTTCTATAATTCACCCCTCCACTTT.

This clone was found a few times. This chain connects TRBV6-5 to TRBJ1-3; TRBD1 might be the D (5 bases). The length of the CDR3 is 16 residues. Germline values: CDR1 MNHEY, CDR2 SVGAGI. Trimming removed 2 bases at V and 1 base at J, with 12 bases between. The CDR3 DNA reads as TGTGCCAGCAGTTACGCCTTCCAGGGTTCTGGAAACACCATATATTTT. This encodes CASSYAFQGSGNTIYF.

The CDR3 bases are TGTGCCAGCAGCTTAGTGAGGACTAGCGGGACCGGGGAGCTGTTTTTT. The encoded protein is CASSLVRTSGTGELFF. The chain has TRBV11-2 and TRBJ2-2; 11 bases fit TRBD2. Germline V gene data show CDR1 as SGHAT and CDR2 as FQNNGV. V lost 1 base, J lost 5 bases, and 3 bases stayed unmatched. The CDR3 spans 16 residues. Looking up the rest from reference TRBV11-2 and TRBJ2-2 gives the full variable domain: EAGVAQSPRYKIIEKRQSVAFWCNPISGHATLYWYQQILGQGPKLLIQFQNNGVVDDSQLPKDRFSAERLKGVDSTLKIQPAKLEDSAVYLCASSLVRTSGTGELFFGEGSRLTVL.